The next 29 T cell receptor beta chains were all read from a single sample in a study of control samples from healthy donors and cancer patients. Assay used: immunoSEQ multiplex PCR; TCRdb lists only in-frame clones, some missing. Among about 20,000 clones listed, more than 75% were seen once. Specimen: PBMCs. These receptors were obtained from a woman aged 60-75 years with head and neck cancer.

This sequence joins TRBV19 and TRBJ2-3; tentative D call: TRBD1 (6 bases). CDR3 size: 17 residues. The germline CDR1 and CDR2 sequences are LNHDA and SQIVND (reference sequence). V was clipped by 5 bases and J by 0 bases, with 18 bases between them. The CDR3 nucleotides are TGTGCCAGTAGTGGCTCCGGGACAACTCCTAGCACAGATACGCAGTATTTT. It codes for CASSGSGTTPSTDTQYF.

The rearrangement uses TRBV7-9 and TRBJ1-1, with a tentative D call TRBD1 (6 bases). Trimming cost V 2 bases and J 1 base, with 8 bases left between them. CDR1 and CDR2 from the germline V gene are SEHNR and FQNEAQ (reference sequence). CDR3 length: 14 residues. The CDR3 DNA follows: TGTGCCAGCAGCTTATCACAGGGGAACACTGAAGCTTTCTTT. Translation: CASSLSQGNTEAFF.

The count of this clone is one. The genes are TRBV6-5 and TRBJ2-2, with D possibly matching TRBD1 (6 bases). Germline loops: CDR1 MNHEY, CDR2 SVGAGI. This CDR3 is built from 16 residues. The V and J ends lost 0 bases and 4 bases respectively, with 12 bases between them. CDR3 coding DNA: TGTGCCAGCAGTTACTCGAGATGGGGGCTCACCGGGGAGCTGTTTTTT. Translating gives CASSYSRWGLTGELFF.

The chain combines TRBV5-6 with TRBJ2-1, with 8 bases fitting TRBD2. Germline V CDR1 and CDR2: SGHDT, YYEEEE. The CDR3 spans 16 residues. The V and J ends lost 3 bases and 0 bases, in that order; junction bases with no gene match: 5. CDR3 protein: CASSSPGTSSYNEQFF. In nucleotides, the CDR3 is TGTGCCAGCAGCTCACCCGGGACTAGCTCCTACAATGAGCAGTTCTTC.

The chain carries TRBV28 and TRBJ2-6; a weak D match, TRBD1 (5 bases). The CDR3 is 15 amino acids. Germline CDR1 reads MDHEN; CDR2 reads SYDVKM. Trimming stripped 3 bases from V and 1 base from J, with 7 bases between. Written as DNA, the CDR3 is TGTGCCAGCAGTTTTCAGGGTTCTGGGGCCAACGTCCTGACTTTC. Translation: CASSFQGSGANVLTF.

The chain couples TRBV5-1 to TRBJ1-4; 8 bases agree with TRBD1. This CDR3 spans 15 amino acids. V shed 0 bases, J shed 4 bases, and the junction held 2 bases outside the gene matches. Germline V gene sequence: CDR1 SGHRS, CDR2 YFSETQ. CDR3 DNA sequence: TGCGCCAGCAGCTTGGGGACAGGGTATAATGAAAAACTGTTTTTT. Protein: CASSLGTGYNEKLFF.

The CDR3 nucleotides are TGTGCCAGCAGTTTCAGGAGGAACACTGAAGCTTTCTTT. Translated, it gives CASSFRRNTEAFF. The chain recombines TRBV28 with TRBJ1-1; no clear D gene. Trimming removed 3 bases at V and 1 base at J, with 6 bases between. The CDR3 has 13 amino acids. The germline CDR1 and CDR2 sequences are MDHEN and SYDVKM.

The chain employs TRBV27 and TRBJ2-2, with 9 bases matching TRBD2. V lost 0 bases and J lost 5; bases outside the gene matches: 1. CDR1 and CDR2 from the germline V gene are MNHEY and SMNVEV (reference sequence). This CDR3 is built from 15 residues. This CDR3 is CASSLSLAGTGELFF. CDR3 DNA: TGTGCCAGCAGTTTATCTCTAGCGGGAACCGGGGAGCTGTTTTTT.

V usage is TRBV7-2 and J usage is TRBJ1-5, with a possible D match to TRBD1 (6 bases). Germline V CDR1 and CDR2: SGHTA, FQGNSA. CDR3 length: 13 residues. The V and J ends lost 4 bases and 6 bases respectively, with 10 bases between them. CDR3 sequence reads: CASSYKGGQPQHF. The CDR3 nucleotides are TGTGCCAGCAGCTACAAAGGGGGTCAGCCCCAGCATTTT.

The chain has TRBV2 and TRBJ1-1; D perhaps matches TRBD1 (5 bases). Trimming left V 5 bases short and J 6 bases short, with 13 bases between. Germline lookup yields CDR1 SNHLY and CDR2 FYNNEI. CDR3 size: 13 residues. The CDR3 DNA reads TGTGCCAGCAGTTGGGACTCTGAGGCTGAAGCTTTCTTT. Protein sequence: CASSWDSEAEAFF.

The CDR3 bases are TGTGCCGTCCCAGGGGGAACTAATGAAAAACTGTTTTTT. Its protein product is CAVPGGTNEKLFF. The chain links TRBV28 to TRBJ1-4; 7 positions agree with TRBD1. V trimming: 11 bases; J trimming: 1 base; junction bases outside the gene matches: 4. The CDR3 sequence is 13 residues long. Germline V CDR1 and CDR2: MDHEN, SYDVKM.

The chain uses TRBV9 and TRBJ1-3; D not certain. CDR1 is SGDLS and CDR2 is YYNGEE in the germline V gene. This CDR3 comprises 12 residues. Trimming stripped 3 bases from V and 1 base from J, with 2 bases between. The chain's CDR3 is CASSASGNTIYF. The CDR3 DNA sequence: TGTGCCAGCAGCGCATCTGGAAACACCATATATTTT. Together with reference TRBV9 and TRBJ1-3, the CDR3 gives the full variable domain: DSGVTQTPKHLITATGQRVTLRCSPRSGDLSVYWYQQSLDQGLQFLIQYYNGEERAKGNILERFSAQQFPDLHSELNLSSLELGDSALYFCASSASGNTIYFGEGSWLTVV.

This chain connects TRBV2 to TRBJ2-7, with D perhaps matching TRBD2 (6 bases). Deletions cut 6 bases from V and 2 bases from J, with 8 bases between. CDR3 length: 12 amino acids. CDR1 is SNHLY and CDR2 is FYNNEI in the germline V gene. CDR3 coding DNA: TGTGCCAGCAGGGGGGAGGCCTACGAGCAGTACTTC. It encodes CASRGEAYEQYF. The full variable domain, its missing parts supplied by reference TRBV2 and TRBJ2-7, is EPEVTQTPSHQVTQMGQEVILRCVPISNHLYFYWYRQILGQKVEFLVSFYNNEISEKSEIFDDQFSVERPDGSNFTLKIRSTKLEDSAMYFCASRGEAYEQYFGPGTRLTVT.

The rearrangement joins TRBV19 to TRBJ2-7; 7 nucleotides agree with TRBD2. The CDR3 extends over 13 amino acids. J gave up 3 bases and V 5 bases, and 4 bases lay outside the gene matches. The germline CDR1 and CDR2 sequences are LNHDA and SQIVND (reference sequence). In nucleotides, the CDR3 is TGTGCCAGTAGTCCGGGACTAAACTACGAGCAGTACTTC. Amino acid sequence: CASSPGLNYEQYF.

This clone has only one observation. The chain links TRBV14 to TRBJ1-1, with D possibly matching TRBD1 (5 bases). Per germline, CDR1 SGHDN and CDR2 FVKESK. V gave up 5 bases and J gave up 3 bases, with 22 bases separating them. CDR3 length: 17 residues. The DNA for the CDR3 is TGTGCCAGCAGCAATAGACGGGGCAGGAGTTGGTACACTGAAGCTTTCTTT. It encodes CASSNRRGRSWYTEAFF.

This clone was observed once. The chain carries TRBV11-2 and TRBJ2-2; 15 bases are a match to TRBD2. CDR1 and CDR2 (germline): SGHAT, FQNNGV. Trimming cost V 0 bases and J 8 bases; bases outside gene matches: 4. The CDR3 runs 17 residues. CDR3 residues: CASSLDLGLAGGGELFF. The CDR3 coding sequence is TGTGCCAGCAGCTTAGATCTCGGACTAGCGGGAGGGGGGGAGCTGTTTTTT.

The genes are TRBV10-2 and TRBJ2-1, with 7 nucleotides matching TRBD2. Per the germline V gene, CDR1 is WSHSY and CDR2 is SAAADI. This CDR3 is 12 amino acids long. With 6 bases clipped from V and 6 bases from J, the junction kept 2 bases outside the gene matches. The CDR3 spells CASRRLANEQFF. In DNA, the CDR3 is TGCGCCAGCAGGAGACTAGCCAATGAGCAGTTCTTC.

As DNA, the CDR3 is TGTGCCAGCAGCTTTCGGGGGCTAGCGGGAACGAATGAGCAGTTCTTC. Residues: CASSFRGLAGTNEQFF. The chain recombines TRBV14 with TRBJ2-1; 9 bases fit TRBD2. The CDR3 runs to 16 residues. CDR1 and CDR2 from the germline V gene are SGHDN and FVKESK. Trimming at V came to 5 bases and at J to 7 bases, leaving 12 bases not matched to a gene. Drawing the rest from reference TRBV14 and TRBJ2-1, the complete variable domain is EAGVTQFPSHSVIEKGQTVTLRCDPISGHDNLYWYRRVMGKEIKFLLHFVKESKQDESGMPNNRFLAERTGGTYSTLKVQPAELEDSGVYFCASSFRGLAGTNEQFFGPGTRLTVL.

This clone was seen a single time. The V call is TRBV24-1, the J call TRBJ2-1; D gene ambiguous. CDR1 KGHDR and CDR2 SFDVKD come from the germline V gene. The V gene lost 3 bases and the J gene lost 8 bases, with 19 bases spanning the gap. The CDR3 runs 16 residues. In DNA, the CDR3 is TGTGCCACCAGTGATCATCAGGTAGGTTTCTTCCATGAGCAGTTCTTC. Translated: CATSDHQVGFFHEQFF.

The chain uses TRBV10-1 and TRBJ2-7; TRBD1 or TRBD2 may be the D gene (6 bases each). Trimming cost V 0 bases and J 7 bases, with 19 bases left between them. This CDR3 region has 16 residues. Per germline, CDR1 WNHNN and CDR2 SYGVQD (reference sequence). This CDR3 reads CASSESLTGGMSEQYF. In DNA, the CDR3 is TGCGCCAGCAGTGAGTCCTTGACAGGCGGGATGTCAGAGCAGTACTTC.

The V gene is TRBV11-2, the J gene TRBJ1-3; D unclear. Trimming took 3 bases from V and 0 from J, leaving 6 bases between them. Germline assignment: CDR1 SGHAT and CDR2 FQNNGV. The CDR3 spans 14 residues. CDR3 sequence: CASSFHGSGNTIYF. The CDR3 DNA reads as TGTGCCAGCAGCTTCCATGGCTCTGGAAACACCATATATTTT.

The chain links TRBV6-2 or TRBV6-3 to TRBJ2-1; TRBD1 agrees at 7 bases. Germline V CDR1 and CDR2: MNHEY, SVGEGT. With 4 bases clipped from V and 5 bases from J, the junction kept 2 bases outside the gene matches. The CDR3 has 13 residues. CDR3 bases: TGTGCCAGCAGTTGGGACAGTGACAATGAGCAGTTCTTC. Residues: CASSWDSDNEQFF.

This clone was observed once. The chain is built from TRBV18 and TRBJ1-5; D unresolved. The V gene's germline CDR1 is KGHSH and CDR2 LQKENI. The CDR3 consists of 14 residues. V lost 1 base and J 5 bases, leaving 9 bases between the germline ends. The CDR3 reads CASSPLGVDQPQHF. CDR3 DNA: TGTGCCAGCTCACCACTAGGAGTCGATCAGCCCCAGCATTTT.

The chain recombines TRBV18 with TRBJ2-5, with D hard to call. There are 14 residues in the CDR3. Per germline, CDR1 KGHSH and CDR2 LQKENI. V gave up 3 bases and J gave up 2 bases, with 10 bases separating them. CDR3 nucleotides: TGTGCCAGCTCACCGTCAGCCTTTCAAGAGACCCAGTACTTC. Translated, it gives CASSPSAFQETQYF.

This clone was observed once. J is TRBJ2-7 and V is TRBV28; D may be TRBD1 (5 bases). Per the germline V gene, CDR1 is MDHEN and CDR2 is SYDVKM. This CDR3 has 13 amino acids. V lost 6 bases and J 6 bases, leaving 15 bases between the germline ends. CDR3 nucleotide sequence: TGTGCCAGCAGAGGACAAGATAATTTCGAGCAGTACTTC. It yields the protein CASRGQDNFEQYF.

The chain has TRBV12-3 or TRBV12-4 and TRBJ1-1, with 9 nucleotides matching TRBD1. V dropped 6 bases and J dropped 8; count of bases not matched to a gene: 7. The CDR3 spans 13 residues. The CDR3 nucleotides are TGTGCCAGCAGGGGACAGGGCGCCGTCGAAGCTTTCTTT. It specifies CASRGQGAVEAFF.

The chain has TRBV7-9 and TRBJ1-4; TRBD1 agrees at 7 bases. Looked up from germline, CDR1 is SEHNR and CDR2 is FQNEAQ (reference sequence). Losses at the gene ends were 2 bases for V and 2 bases for J; bases not matched to a gene: 2. The CDR3 loop spans 15 amino acids. CDR3 in DNA: TGTGCCAGCAGCTTAACACAGGGGACTAATGAAAAACTGTTTTTT. Translation gives CASSLTQGTNEKLFF.

This chain links TRBV28 with TRBJ2-4, with D unclear. This CDR3 comprises 13 residues. V was clipped by 5 bases and J by 9 bases, with 14 bases between them. The germline gives CDR1 MDHEN, CDR2 SYDVKM. The chain's CDR3 is CASSPPVTSIQYF. The CDR3 bases are TGTGCCAGCAGTCCCCCGGTCACGAGCATTCAGTACTTC.

The CDR3 loop reads CATARGRGVYQETQYF. CDR3 in DNA: TGTGCCACCGCGCGAGGGAGGGGGGTATACCAAGAGACCCAGTACTTC. The V call is TRBV15, the J call TRBJ2-5; TRBD2 is a possible D gene (7 bases). Germline V gene lookup returns CDR1 LNHNV and CDR2 YYDKDF (reference sequence). V was clipped by 8 bases and J by 0 bases, with 19 bases between them. The CDR3 is 16 residues long.